These 16 T cell receptor beta chains share one sample of origin, sequenced in a study of T cells in tuberculosis. The repertoire was sequenced with immunoSEQ multiplex PCR; TCRdb's copy has only in-frame clones and lacks some. The sample consists of roughly 32,000 clones, less than 97% of them appearing once. The specimen sequenced was PBMCs. The receptors come from a donor between 10 and 35 years old with latent tuberculosis or without tuberculosis infection.

J is TRBJ2-2 and V is TRBV5-5; possible D gene TRBD2, 6 bases. Germline lookup yields CDR1 SGHKS and CDR2 YYEKEE (reference sequence). The CDR3 length is 16 residues. Trimming pared 0 bases from V and 1 base from J, leaving 10 bases between. CDR3 in DNA: TGTGCCAGCAGCTTGGTCCCAGCGGGGAACACCGGGGAGCTGTTTTTT. Translated: CASSLVPAGNTGELFF.

This chain joins TRBV4-1 and TRBJ2-7, with D perhaps matching TRBD1 (6 bases). Germline values: CDR1 MGHRA, CDR2 YSYEKL. The CDR3 totals 13 residues. V was pared by 8 bases and J by 5 bases, with 16 bases between. CDR3 nucleotide sequence: TGCGCCAGCTCCCTGATCCAGGGGAACGAGCAGTACTTC. Its translation: CASSLIQGNEQYF.

This sequence joins TRBV5-1 and TRBJ1-1; a weak D match, TRBD1 (5 bases). V lost 3 bases and J 6 bases, leaving 18 bases between the germline ends. The CDR3 extends over 15 amino acids. Germline V lookup: CDR1 SGHRS, CDR2 YFSETQ. The DNA of the CDR3 is TGCGCCAGCAGCTCCCGGGCCTCTGGAGGGGCTGAAGCTTTCTTT. Protein sequence: CASSSRASGGAEAFF.

The rearrangement uses TRBV7-3 and TRBJ2-1; TRBD2 might be the D (6 bases). The CDR3 sequence is 14 residues long. Per germline, CDR1 SGHTA and CDR2 FQGTGA. Trimming stripped 2 bases from V and 8 bases from J, with 13 bases between. The CDR3 spells CASSLGTSLDEQFF. In DNA form, the CDR3 reads TGTGCCAGCAGCTTAGGAACTAGCCTGGATGAGCAGTTCTTC.

The V call is TRBV6-1, the J call TRBJ2-5, with 10 bases that match TRBD2. The V segment lost 2 bases and the J segment 6 bases; nucleotides outside the gene matches: 6. CDR3 length equals 15 residues. Germline CDR1 is MNHNS and CDR2 is SASEGT. The CDR3 DNA reads TGTGCCAGCAGTGAACTCGGGACTAGCGTAAAGACCCAGTACTTC. It encodes CASSELGTSVKTQYF.

V gene TRBV6-5 combines with J gene TRBJ2-2; the D gene is possibly TRBD1 (6 bases). This CDR3 spans 15 amino acids. Trimming removed 6 bases from V and 6 bases from J, with 17 bases in between. From germline, CDR1 is MNHEY and CDR2 SVGAGI. The CDR3, as DNA: TGTGCCAGCAGCCTAAGTCATACAGGGCCCGGGGAGCTGTTTTTT. Translated, it gives CASSLSHTGPGELFF.

The CDR3 here is CASSQPDRYGTEAFF. For the CDR3, the DNA is TGTGCCAGCAGCCAACCCGACAGGTATGGCACTGAAGCTTTCTTT. The chain is built from TRBV4-2 and TRBJ1-1, with D perhaps TRBD1 (6 bases). CDR1 and CDR2 (germline): LGHNA, YNFKEQ. Trimming took off 2 bases at V and 4 bases at J, with 14 bases between the two ends. The length of the CDR3 is 15 residues.

V usage is TRBV19 and J usage is TRBJ2-2, with 16 positions matching TRBD2. The CDR3 covers 21 residues. V was clipped by 5 bases and J by 4 bases; unmatched bases: 16. From germline, CDR1 is LNHDA and CDR2 SQIVND (reference sequence). CDR3 in DNA: TGTGCCAGTAGTTCGACAGCCGGGACTAGCGGGAGGGTCGTGTTCACCGGGGAGCTGTTTTTT. This sequence encodes CASSSTAGTSGRVVFTGELFF.

The chain joins TRBV14 to TRBJ2-3, with D uncertain. The CDR3 contains 14 residues. Germline V gene data show CDR1 as SGHDN and CDR2 as FVKESK. V was pared by 4 bases and J by 6 bases, with 14 bases between. CDR3 bases: TGTGCCAGCAGCCCCAACACACTCGGGGATACGCAGTATTTT. Translating it yields CASSPNTLGDTQYF.

The chain links TRBV18 to TRBJ1-5; D ambiguous. The V and J ends lost 4 bases and 4 bases respectively, with 8 bases between them. Germline V gene lookup returns CDR1 KGHSH and CDR2 LQKENI. CDR3 size: 13 residues. In DNA, the CDR3 is TGTGCCAGCTCACGAGGGCGGAATCAGCCCCAGCATTTT. This codes for CASSRGRNQPQHF.

V is TRBV19 and J is TRBJ1-2; TRBD1 might be the D (5 bases). The CDR3 loop spans 15 amino acids. CDR1 is LNHDA and CDR2 is SQIVND in the germline V gene (reference sequence). Trimming removed 1 base at V and 2 bases at J, with 11 bases between. CDR3 nucleotide sequence: TGTGCCAGTAGTATAGCAGGGTCTGGAAACTATGGCTACACCTTC. Translation: CASSIAGSGNYGYTF.

J is TRBJ2-2 and V is TRBV7-9; TRBD1 matches 12 bases. This CDR3 has 16 residues. Trimming removed 5 bases from V and 4 bases from J; junction bases left unmatched: 5. Germline assignment: CDR1 SEHNR and CDR2 FQNEAQ (reference sequence). The CDR3 sequence: CASSLRDRGRTGELFF. CDR3 nucleotides: TGTGCCAGCAGCCTCCGGGACAGGGGGCGCACCGGGGAGCTGTTTTTT. The whole variable domain, remainder taken from reference TRBV7-9 and TRBJ2-2, is DTGVSQNPRHKITKRGQNVTFRCDPISEHNRLYWYRQTLGQGPEFLTYFQNEAQLEKSRLLSDRFSAERPKGSFSTLEIQRTEQGDSAMYLCASSLRDRGRTGELFFGEGSRLTVL.

The genes are TRBV15 and TRBJ2-4; maybe TRBD1 (5 bases). CDR3 size: 17 residues. In germline, CDR1 is LNHNV, CDR2 YYDKDF (reference sequence). V lost 0 bases and J lost 0, with 12 bases in between. CDR3 sequence: CATSRDLGLGAKNIQYF. The CDR3 DNA sequence: TGTGCCACCAGCAGAGATTTGGGGCTTGGAGCCAAAAACATTCAGTACTTC.

The V call is TRBV23-1, the J call TRBJ1-4, with a possible D match to TRBD1 (6 bases). TRBV23-1 is treated as an ORF (open reading frame) with a function not yet certain. The CDR3 covers 15 residues. Trimming took off 6 bases at V and 3 bases at J, with 14 bases between the two ends. The CDR3 is CASSPNRDSNEKLFF. The CDR3 DNA is TGCGCCAGCAGCCCAAACAGGGATTCTAATGAAAAACTGTTTTTT.

This chain connects TRBV6-1 to TRBJ2-1; 7 bases line up with TRBD2. Germline CDR1 is MNHNS and CDR2 is SASEGT. V was clipped by 2 bases and J by 5 bases; unmatched bases: 15. The CDR3 length is 18 residues. CDR3 nucleotide sequence: TGTGCCAGCAGTGAAACGAGTTTGCGGCTAGCGGACGACAATGAGCAGTTCTTC. Residues: CASSETSLRLADDNEQFF.

The table lists this clone with a few counts. The rearrangement joins TRBV19 to TRBJ2-5; no definite D call. Per germline, CDR1 LNHDA and CDR2 SQIVND (reference sequence). This CDR3 spans 15 amino acids. Trimming took off 3 bases at V and 1 base at J, with 12 bases between the two ends. The CDR3 sequence: CASSIMSAGQETQYF. The CDR3 nucleotides are TGTGCCAGTAGTATTATGTCGGCAGGCCAAGAGACCCAGTACTTC.